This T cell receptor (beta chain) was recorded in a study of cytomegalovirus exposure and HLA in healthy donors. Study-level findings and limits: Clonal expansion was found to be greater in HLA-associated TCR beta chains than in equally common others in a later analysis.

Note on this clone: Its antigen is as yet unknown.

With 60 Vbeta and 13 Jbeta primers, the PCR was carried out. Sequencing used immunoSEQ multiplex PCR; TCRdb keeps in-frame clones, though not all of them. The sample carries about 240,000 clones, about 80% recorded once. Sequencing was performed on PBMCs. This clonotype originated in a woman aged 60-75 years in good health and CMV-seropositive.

CDR3 nucleotides: TGTGCCAGCTCGGTGGGCCCCGGGGTTAGTGAGACCCAGCATTTT. Its translation: CASSVGPGVSETQHF. V and J are TRBV2 and TRBJ1-5; unclear D gene. V was shortened by 8 bases and J by 11 bases, with 25 bases between the two germline ends. Looked up from germline, CDR1 is SNHLY and CDR2 is FYNNEI. The CDR3 loop spans 15 amino acids.